The 27 T cell receptor beta chains reported below all come from one sample, sequenced in a study of T cells in Graves' hyperthyroidism and ophthalmopathy. TCR beta CDR3 sequences were amplified from RNA transcripts. HTBI primers drove first-round RT-PCR of the TCR CDR3. TCRdb redid the calling of the multiplex PCR reads with MiXCR, one entry per CDR3 protein. The sample carries 500,000 to 800,000 distinct CDR3 sequences, over 40% recorded once. Sequenced sample: peripheral blood or thyroid tissue (not recorded which). Every receptor here comes from an adult man with Graves' disease, either hyperthyroidism or ophthalmopathy (not recorded which).

This clonotype was observed a few times. This sequence joins TRBV6-1 and TRBJ2-6; D may correspond to TRBD1 or TRBD2 (5 bases each). There are 16 residues in the CDR3. Germline assignment: CDR1 MNHNS and CDR2 SASEGT. V was cut by 1 base and J by 5 bases, with 12 bases left in between. In DNA, the CDR3 is TGTGCCAGCAGTGAAGGGGGGTGGAGGTGGGCCAACGTCCTGACTTTC. Its protein product is CASSEGGWRWANVLTF.

V is TRBV18 and J is TRBJ2-5; TRBD1 matches 10 bases. The CDR3 sequence is 15 residues long. Unmatched junction bases numbered 5, after V lost 4 bases and J lost 3 bases. Germline V CDR1 and CDR2: KGHSH, LQKENI. The CDR3 DNA is TGTGCCAGCTCACGACTGACAGGGGGCGAAGAGACCCAGTACTTC. Its translation is CASSRLTGGEETQYF.

The chain carries TRBV10-3 and TRBJ2-7; D could derive from TRBD1 or TRBD2 (7 bases each). Deletions cut 7 bases from V and 3 bases from J, with 16 bases between. The CDR3 sequence is 14 residues long. CDR1 and CDR2 from the germline V gene are ENHRY and SYGVKD. CDR3 nucleotide sequence: TGTGCCATCACCGACAGGGACTATGGCTACGAGCAGTACTTC. This translates into CAITDRDYGYEQYF.

This clonotype was detected only a few times. The chain carries TRBV7-9 and TRBJ2-7, with D tentatively TRBD2 (5 bases). The CDR3 contains 14 residues. CDR1 is SEHNR, CDR2 FQNEAQ, per germline (reference sequence). Trimming stripped 6 bases from V and 0 bases from J, with 12 bases between. The DNA of the CDR3 is TGTGCCAGCAGTGAGGGCCGGGGCTCCTACGAGCAGTACTTC. Protein: CASSEGRGSYEQYF.

Points on this clonotype: A much larger clone differs from this one at a single base, so this may be a read error. The V and J genes are TRBV29-1 and TRBJ2-5; maybe TRBD2 (7 bases). This CDR3 has 11 residues. Germline CDR1 is SQVTM and CDR2 is ANQGSEA. V was cut by 8 bases and J by 5 bases, with 12 bases left in between. The CDR3 bases are TGCAGCCACGGGGGGCCGGAGACCCAGTACTTC. Translation gives CSHGGPETQYF.

This clonotype was observed at least ten times. The chain employs TRBV5-1 and TRBJ1-3; a weak D match, TRBD1 (5 bases). The CDR3 has 14 amino acids. Germline CDR1 is SGHRS and CDR2 is YFSETQ. V was clipped by 3 bases and J by 0 bases, with 7 bases between them. CDR3 loop: CASSSDISGNTIYF. For the CDR3, the DNA is TGCGCCAGCAGCTCGGACATCTCTGGAAACACCATATATTTT.

The rearrangement joins TRBV25-1 to TRBJ2-5, with TRBD1 matching over 7 bases. Unmatched junction bases numbered 9, after V lost 5 bases and J lost 6 bases. The length of the CDR3 is 14 residues. Germline CDR1 is MGHDK and CDR2 is SYGVNS. CDR3 protein: CASSLRGGGQTQYF. The CDR3 bases are TGTGCCAGCAGTTTAAGAGGGGGCGGGCAGACCCAGTACTTC.

With regard to this clonotype: This sequence may be a read error, since a much larger clone differs from it by one base. Since the CDR3 does not end with the conserved phenylalanine or tryptophan, this likely comes from a read error. The chain recombines TRBV7-9 with TRBJ2-5; D possibly corresponds to TRBD1 (5 bases). V was cut by 7 bases and J by 5 bases, with 20 bases left in between. The CDR3 is 15 residues long. Germline lookup yields CDR1 SEHNR and CDR2 FQNEAQ (reference sequence). The CDR3 spells CASTLQARRYETQYL. The CDR3 nucleotides are TGTGCCAGCACCCTACAGGCTAGAAGATATGAGACCCAGTACCTC.

This clonotype has just one count. This chain uses TRBV5-1 with TRBJ2-6; TRBD2 is a possible D gene (6 bases). With 4 bases removed from V and 4 bases from J, the gap between germline ends came to 21 bases. Germline CDR1 SGHRS, CDR2 YFSETQ. The CDR3 has 18 amino acids. The CDR3 loop reads CASSPQPGDITGANVLTF. The CDR3 DNA follows: TGCGCCAGCAGCCCGCAACCGGGGGATATCACCGGGGCCAACGTCCTGACTTTC.

Concerning this clonotype itself: With a much larger clone just one base away, this may be a read error. The chain couples TRBV5-1 to TRBJ1-5; a possible D gene is TRBD1 (5 bases). Trimming took off 2 bases at V and 4 bases at J, with 13 bases between the two ends. The CDR3 is 15 amino acids. Germline V gene lookup returns CDR1 SGHRS and CDR2 YFSETQ. Here the CDR3 DNA reads TGCGCCAGCAGCTTAAACGCGGGGGAGAATCAGCCCCAGCATTTT. Protein: CASSLNAGENQPQHF.

The genes are TRBV19 and TRBJ1-4; a weak D match, TRBD1 (6 bases). CDR3 length: 13 residues. Germline assignment: CDR1 LNHDA and CDR2 SQIVND (reference sequence). The V end lost 4 bases, the J end lost 4 bases, and 7 bases lay between the germline ends. Here the CDR3 reads CASSTGVNEKLFF. In DNA form, the CDR3 reads TGTGCCAGTAGTACAGGGGTTAATGAAAAACTGTTTTTT.

V and J are TRBV7-9 and TRBJ1-3; possible D gene TRBD1, 5 bases. Trimming removed 5 bases from V and 3 bases from J, with 17 bases in between. Germline loops: CDR1 SEHNR, CDR2 FQNEAQ (reference sequence). This CDR3 is built from 16 residues. CDR3 protein: CASSPAQGGSGNTIYF. The CDR3, as DNA: TGTGCCAGCAGCCCCGCGCAGGGAGGGAGTGGAAACACCATATATTTT.

In its sample, this clonotype was seen many times. The chain joins TRBV7-9 to TRBJ1-1, with 9 bases aligning to TRBD1. With V trimmed by 5 bases and J by 5 bases, 6 bases remained unmatched. CDR1 and CDR2 from the germline V gene are SEHNR and FQNEAQ (reference sequence). The CDR3 consists of 14 residues. The CDR3 sequence: CASSADRGGTEAFF. The DNA for the CDR3 is TGTGCCAGCAGCGCGGACAGGGGAGGTACTGAAGCTTTCTTT.

This clonotype was recorded many times. The V call is TRBV2, the J call TRBJ1-1; possibly TRBD1 for D (6 bases). Germline CDR1 SNHLY, CDR2 FYNNEI. V lost 3 bases and J lost 0, with 8 bases in between. The CDR3 runs to 14 residues. The DNA for the CDR3 is TGTGCCAGCAGTGACGGGGACATGAACACTGAAGCTTTCTTT. Translated: CASSDGDMNTEAFF. Looking up the rest from reference TRBV2 and TRBJ1-1 gives the full variable domain: EPEVTQTPSHQVTQMGQEVILRCVPISNHLYFYWYRQILGQKVEFLVSFYNNEISEKSEIFDDQFSVERPDGSNFTLKIRSTKLEDSAMYFCASSDGDMNTEAFFGQGTRLTVV.

In the case of this clonotype: The junction does not match germline at one end; this may be a read error. The rearrangement links TRBV15 to TRBJ2-5, with D tentatively TRBD2 (6 bases). Germline CDR1 and CDR2: LNHNV and YYDKDF (reference sequence). CDR3 length: 14 amino acids. The CDR3 protein is CATSVRDGGEPQYF. The CDR3 DNA reads as TGTGCCACCAGCGTAAGAGACGGGGGAGAGCCCCAGTACTTC. Combining the CDR3 with reference TRBV15 and TRBJ2-5 gives the whole variable domain DAMVIQNPRYQVTQFGKPVTLSCSQTLNHNVMYWYQQKSSQAPKLLFHYYDKDFNNEADTPDNFQSRRPNTSFCFLDIRSPGLGDTAMYLCATSVRDGGEPQYFGPGTRLLVL.

The genes are TRBV6-5 and TRBJ1-2, with D maybe TRBD1 (6 bases). The ends were cut back, 4 bases at V and 0 bases at J, with 12 bases in the middle. CDR3 length: 15 residues. Germline-derived CDR1 and CDR2 are MNHEY and SVGAGI. CDR3 sequence (DNA): TGTGCCAGCAGTTCTCCGGGACAAGCTAACTATGGCTACACCTTC. It codes for CASSSPGQANYGYTF.

This chain connects TRBV4-1 to TRBJ2-5; 9 bases align to TRBD1. The last part of the DNA fits TRBJ2-7 better; the J call may be wrong. Germline V CDR1 and CDR2: MGHRA, YSYEKL. This CDR3 has 16 residues. The CDR3 protein is CASSQLSQGADYEQYF. In nucleotides, the CDR3 is TGCGCCAGCAGCCAACTCTCACAGGGGGCAGACTACGAGCAGTACTTC.

The gene calls are TRBV19 and TRBJ1-5; D might be TRBD1 (6 bases). Trimming removed 5 bases from V and 9 bases from J, with 20 bases in between. The CDR3 covers 15 residues. The germline V gene encodes CDR1 LNHDA and CDR2 SQIVND (reference sequence). CDR3 in DNA: TGTGCCAGTAGTCCTCCCCGACAGGTCCATTGGCCCCAGCATTTT. This sequence encodes CASSPPRQVHWPQHF.

The chain combines TRBV12-3 or TRBV12-4 with TRBJ1-2; a weak D match, TRBD1 (6 bases). The CDR3 runs to 14 residues. Between the trimmed V and J ends, which lost 5 bases and 2 bases, there was a span of 12 bases. CDR3: CASSPLDRNYGYTF. The CDR3 DNA reads as TGTGCCAGCAGTCCCCTGGACAGAAACTATGGCTACACCTTC.

This clonotype has more than one count but fewer than ten. The chain joins TRBV2 to TRBJ2-7; the match to TRBD1 covers 7 bases. The CDR3 consists of 14 residues. Germline-derived CDR1 and CDR2 are SNHLY and FYNNEI. V was pared by 6 bases and J by 1 base, with 6 bases of the junction left unmatched. Here the CDR3 reads CASSSGGRSYEQYF. In DNA form, the CDR3 reads TGTGCCAGCAGCTCAGGGGGTAGGTCCTACGAGCAGTACTTC.

This chain connects TRBV12-3 or TRBV12-4 to TRBJ1-1; D unresolved. Trimming removed 5 bases at V and 7 bases at J, with 14 bases between. The CDR3 runs 13 residues. The CDR3 loop reads CASSLLGGGEAFF. For the CDR3, the DNA is TGTGCCAGCAGTCTCCTCGGTGGTGGTGAAGCTTTCTTT.

The sample holds many counts of this clonotype. V and J are TRBV12-3 or TRBV12-4 and TRBJ1-6, with D unclear. The V end was cut by 6 bases, the J end by 9 bases, with 12 bases between. This CDR3 has 13 amino acids. The chain's CDR3 is CASRSSGGSPLHF. In nucleotides, the CDR3 is TGTGCCAGCAGGTCTTCCGGTGGTTCACCCCTCCACTTT.

The rearrangement links TRBV12-3 or TRBV12-4 to TRBJ1-5; D call uncertain. V was pared by 7 bases and J by 2 bases, with 12 bases between. CDR3 length equals 14 residues. The CDR3: CASTSRRGNQPQHF. The CDR3, as DNA: TGTGCCAGCACCTCGAGGCGTGGCAATCAGCCCCAGCATTTT.

The table lists this clonotype with many counts. This rearrangement joins TRBV24-1 to TRBJ1-1; TRBD1 matches 7 bases. The length of the CDR3 is 12 residues. J was trimmed by 8 bases and V by 4 bases; bases with no gene match: 3. Germline V CDR1 and CDR2: KGHDR, SFDVKD. The CDR3 sequence is CATSDDRAEAFF. DNA for the CDR3: TGTGCCACCAGTGACGACAGGGCCGAAGCTTTCTTT.

The gene calls are TRBV29-1 and TRBJ1-3; the D gene is possibly TRBD1 (6 bases). Looked up from germline, CDR1 is SQVTM and CDR2 is ANQGSEA. Trimming took 6 bases from V and 7 from J, leaving 13 bases between them. The CDR3 spans 12 residues. CDR3: CSVWTDENTIYF. For the CDR3, the DNA is TGCAGCGTGTGGACAGACGAGAACACCATATATTTT.

V gene TRBV9 combines with J gene TRBJ2-5; possible D gene TRBD2, 6 bases. The germline gives CDR1 SGDLS, CDR2 YYNGEE. This CDR3 is built from 15 residues. V lost 3 bases to trimming and J lost 1 base, with 13 bases between them. CDR3 DNA sequence: TGTGCCAGCAGCGCCCTCGGGACTTCCCAAGAGACCCAGTACTTC. Translation: CASSALGTSQETQYF.

The chain is built from TRBV29-1 and TRBJ1-3; 10 nucleotides line up with TRBD1. The germline CDR1 and CDR2 sequences are SQVTM and ANQGSEA. The CDR3 is 11 amino acids. The ends lost 6 bases at V and 7 bases at J; junction bases unmatched: 0. CDR3 DNA sequence: TGCAGCGTGGACAGGGGGAACACCATATATTTT. It yields the protein CSVDRGNTIYF.